These T cell receptor beta chains were read from a single sample in a study of blood T cell repertoires in COVID-19. Assay: immunoSEQ multiplex PCR; the TCRdb copy retains only in-frame clones and omits some. The data show some 48,000 clones, about four fifths seen once. The specimen was peripheral blood. All receptors derive from a human donor in a cohort sampled during active COVID-19. Each CDR3 is given with its conserved first and last residue. D genes are given only for firm matches. Only some rows state a clone size, as once, few, many or a class for expanded clones.

CASSRTSGGSDTQYF | TGTGCCAGCAGTAGGACTAGCGGGGGGTCAGATACGCAGTATTTT | TRBV6-5 | few | TRBD2 | TRBJ2-3
CAWSHGTSGGGNEQFF | TGTGCCTGGAGTCACGGGACTAGCGGGGGGGGGAATGAGCAGTTCTTC | TRBV30 | - | TRBD2 | TRBJ2-1
CAISGGDRANYEQYF | TGTGCCATCAGTGGGGGGGACAGGGCTAACTACGAGCAGTACTTC | TRBV10-3 | - | TRBD1 | TRBJ2-7
CASSDKFAGESSYEQYF | TGTGCCAGCAGCGACAAGTTCGCGGGGGAAAGCTCCTACGAGCAGTACTTC | TRBV7-9 | - | TRBD2 | TRBJ2-7
CASSLTGGGFHNEQFF | TGTGCCAGCAGCCTTACTGGGGGGGGCTTCCACAATGAGCAGTTCTTC | TRBV11-2 | - | - | TRBJ2-1
CASSSGTGGYNEQFF | TGTGCCAGCAGTTCCGGGACAGGGGGCTACAATGAGCAGTTCTTC | TRBV6-6 | - | TRBD1 | TRBJ2-1
CASSQLGNRVWLSTDTQYF | TGCGCCAGCAGCCAATTAGGCAACAGGGTATGGCTTAGCACAGATACGCAGTATTTT | TRBV4-1 | - | - | TRBJ2-3
CASSQFSLGGAGANVLTF | TGCGCCAGCAGCCAATTCTCTCTCGGGGGGGCTGGGGCCAACGTCCTGACTTTC | TRBV4-1 | - | TRBD2 | TRBJ2-6
CASSVDTTNEKLFF | TGTGCCAGCAGCGTAGATACAACTAATGAAAAACTGTTTTTT | TRBV9 | - | - | TRBJ1-4
CAWSVKDRGLPSYEQYF | TGTGCCTGGAGTGTAAAGGACAGGGGCCTACCTTCCTACGAGCAGTACTTC | TRBV30 | - | TRBD1 | TRBJ2-7
CAWSAIAGTDTQYF | TGTGCCTGGAGTGCTATAGCGGGGACAGATACGCAGTATTTT | TRBV30 | once | TRBD2 | TRBJ2-3
CASSGQALGHENIQYF | TGTGCCAGCAGTGGACAGGCCCTTGGCCATGAAAACATTCAGTACTTC | TRBV2 | - | - | TRBJ2-4
CASSQDRRVTDTQYF | TGTGCCAGCAGCCAAGATCGGCGGGTCACAGATACGCAGTATTTT | TRBV4-2 | once | - | TRBJ2-3
CASSLEGGMGIFTGELFF | TGTGCCAGCAGCCTTGAGGGTGGTATGGGGATTTTCACCGGGGAGCTGTTTTTT | TRBV3-1/TRBV3-2 | - | - | TRBJ2-2
CASSPSTGNTIYF | TGTGCCAGCAGTCCTTCTACTGGAAACACCATATATTTT | TRBV28 | - | - | TRBJ1-3
CATPQMDRVGGEQFF | TGTGCCACCCCTCAGATGGACAGGGTTGGAGGTGAGCAGTTCTTC | TRBV6-5 | - | TRBD1 | TRBJ2-1
CASSLLPTYEQYF | TGCGCCAGCAGCTTGCTACCTACCTACGAGCAGTACTTC | TRBV5-1 | - | - | TRBJ2-7
CASRTLNSPLHF | TGTGCCAGCAGGACTTTAAATTCACCCCTCCACTTT | TRBV6-5 | once | - | TRBJ1-6
CASRPGTGNYEQYF | TGTGCCAGCAGGCCCGGGACAGGGAACTACGAGCAGTACTTC | TRBV27 | - | TRBD1 | TRBJ2-7
CASSPGTSDQTQYF | TGCGCCAGCAGCCCGGGGACTAGCGATCAGACCCAGTACTTC | TRBV4-1 | - | TRBD2 | TRBJ2-5
CASSLGADTQYF | TGTGCCAGCAGCCTCGGAGCAGATACGCAGTATTTT | TRBV5-4 | - | - | TRBJ2-3
CASSLGAPGGTEAFF | TGTGCCAGCAGCTTGGGGGCCCCCGGGGGCACTGAAGCTTTCTTT | TRBV5-4 | - | - | TRBJ1-1
CASSLDPGAVNGYTF | TGTGCCAGCAGCTTGGACCCAGGGGCGGTTAATGGCTACACCTTC | TRBV5-4 | few | - | TRBJ1-2
CASSMDRGALHF | TGTGCCAGTAGTATGGACAGGGGTGCCCTCCACTTT | TRBV19 | many | TRBD1 | TRBJ1-6
CASSHQGPGNQPQHF | TGTGCCAGCAGTCACCAGGGGCCTGGCAATCAGCCCCAGCATTTT | TRBV6-6 | once | - | TRBJ1-5
CASRTTSTGTQYF | TGTGCCAGCAGGACTACTAGTACGGGGACCCAGTACTTC | TRBV6-5 | - | - | TRBJ2-5
CASYRDRVEYEQYF | TGCGCCAGCTACCGGGACAGGGTTGAGTACGAGCAGTACTTC | TRBV5-1 | - | TRBD1 | TRBJ2-7
CASHVPGQSYNEQFF | TGTGCCAGCCATGTGCCGGGACAATCCTACAATGAGCAGTTCTTC | TRBV5-5 | once | - | TRBJ2-1
CASSPGTSGGREQFF | TGTGCCAGCAGCCCGGGGACTAGCGGGGGCCGAGAGCAGTTCTTC | TRBV3-1/TRBV3-2 | - | TRBD2 | TRBJ2-1
CASSETMRVTEAFF | TGTGCCAGCAGTGAAACCATGCGGGTGACTGAAGCTTTCTTT | TRBV6-1 | - | - | TRBJ1-1
CASSVVGGGGVDTQYF | TGTGCCAGCAGCGTAGTGGGGGGCGGGGGTGTAGATACGCAGTATTTT | TRBV9 | - | - | TRBJ2-3
CASSHPDRNYGYTF | TGCGCCAGCAGCCATCCTGACAGGAACTATGGCTACACCTTC | TRBV5-1 | - | - | TRBJ1-2
CASSPAGGEASYNEQFF | TGTGCCAGCAGCCCAGCCGGCGGGGAGGCCTCCTACAATGAGCAGTTCTTC | TRBV5-4 | - | - | TRBJ2-1
CAWSSPDRGSAEAFF | TGTGCCTGGAGTTCTCCGGACAGGGGGAGCGCTGAAGCTTTCTTT | TRBV30 | - | TRBD1 | TRBJ1-1
CASSRSGLPNEKLFF | TGTGCCAGCAGCCGGTCGGGGTTGCCTAATGAAAAACTGTTTTTT | TRBV5-5 | - | - | TRBJ1-4
CASSIKVNTGKLFF | TGTGCCAGCAGTATAAAAGTGAACACCGGGAAGCTGTTTTTT | TRBV2 | - | - | TRBJ2-2
CASSTGQVVSIGYTF | TGTGCCAGTAGTACGGGACAGGTCGTGAGCATTGGCTACACCTTC | TRBV19 | once | TRBD1 | TRBJ1-2
CASSYELVHDEQYF | TGTGCCAGCAGTTATGAGTTAGTCCACGACGAGCAGTACTTC | TRBV2 | once | - | TRBJ2-7
CASSLGAERAYEQYF | TGTGCCAGCAGCTTAGGGGCCGAGAGGGCATACGAGCAGTACTTC | TRBV7-2 | - | - | TRBJ2-7
CAWTGAPADTEAFF | TGTGCCTGGACCGGAGCTCCCGCTGACACTGAAGCTTTCTTT | TRBV30 | - | - | TRBJ1-1
CASSSQGNYGYTF | TGTGCCAGCAGCTCGCAGGGGAACTATGGCTACACCTTC | TRBV5-4 | - | - | TRBJ1-2
CASTQRGGEQYF | TGTGCCAGCACCCAGCGGGGCGGCGAGCAGTACTTC | TRBV6-5 | - | TRBD2 | TRBJ2-7
CASSLEGVPGELFF | TGCGCCAGCAGCCTAGAAGGGGTCCCCGGGGAGCTGTTTTTT | TRBV4-1 | - | - | TRBJ2-2
CAWSVLAGGETQYF | TGTGCCTGGAGTGTCCTAGCGGGCGGGGAGACCCAGTACTTC | TRBV30 | - | TRBD2 | TRBJ2-5
CASSPRRVRDRERSYEQYF | TGTGCCAGCAGCCCCCGGAGGGTCCGGGACAGGGAGAGGTCCTACGAGCAGTACTTC | TRBV7-2 | - | TRBD1 | TRBJ2-7
CASSLYSGGGELFF | TGTGCCAGCAGTTTATATTCAGGGGGCGGGGAGCTGTTTTTT | TRBV27 | - | TRBD1 | TRBJ2-2
CASSVQGEYGYTF | TGCGCCAGCAGCGTACAGGGGGAATATGGCTACACCTTC | TRBV5-1 | few | TRBD1 | TRBJ1-2
CASSLGTGSTDTQYF | TGTGCCAGCAGCCTCGGGACAGGGAGTACAGATACGCAGTATTTT | TRBV9 | - | TRBD1 | TRBJ2-3
CASSYDRGISPLHF | TGTGCCAGCAGTTACGACAGGGGTATTTCACCCCTCCACTTT | TRBV6-5 | once | TRBD1 | TRBJ1-6
CAWTVPPNRGGSDTQYF | TGTGCCTGGACCGTCCCACCCAACAGGGGCGGGTCAGATACGCAGTATTTT | TRBV30 | few | TRBD1 | TRBJ2-3
CASSRGLALRGYEQYF | TGTGCCAGCAGCCGTGGACTAGCACTAAGGGGCTACGAGCAGTACTTC | TRBV7-9 | - | TRBD2 | TRBJ2-7
CASSPGLSGNTIYF | TGCGCCAGCAGCCCGGGTCTCTCTGGAAACACCATATATTTT | TRBV5-1 | - | - | TRBJ1-3
CASSEIVGQDYEQYF | TGTGCCAGCAGTGAAATAGTGGGACAGGACTACGAGCAGTACTTC | TRBV6-1 | - | TRBD1 | TRBJ2-7
CASSQGGKLFF | TGTGCCAGCAGCCAAGGCGGAAAACTGTTTTTT | TRBV14 | - | - | TRBJ1-4
CASSFGLAGNTDTQYF | TGTGCCAGCAGCTTTGGACTAGCGGGGAACACAGATACGCAGTATTTT | TRBV7-9 | - | TRBD2 | TRBJ2-3
CAWSVSAGGNTGELFF | TGTGCCTGGAGTGTTAGCGCGGGGGGGAACACCGGGGAGCTGTTTTTT | TRBV30 | once | TRBD2 | TRBJ2-2
CAISTGGVNQPQHF | TGTGCCATCAGCACAGGGGGCGTGAATCAGCCCCAGCATTTT | TRBV10-3 | - | TRBD1 | TRBJ1-5
CASSRQGTDTQYF | TGTGCCAGCAGCCGTCAGGGCACAGATACGCAGTATTTT | TRBV5-4 | - | - | TRBJ2-3